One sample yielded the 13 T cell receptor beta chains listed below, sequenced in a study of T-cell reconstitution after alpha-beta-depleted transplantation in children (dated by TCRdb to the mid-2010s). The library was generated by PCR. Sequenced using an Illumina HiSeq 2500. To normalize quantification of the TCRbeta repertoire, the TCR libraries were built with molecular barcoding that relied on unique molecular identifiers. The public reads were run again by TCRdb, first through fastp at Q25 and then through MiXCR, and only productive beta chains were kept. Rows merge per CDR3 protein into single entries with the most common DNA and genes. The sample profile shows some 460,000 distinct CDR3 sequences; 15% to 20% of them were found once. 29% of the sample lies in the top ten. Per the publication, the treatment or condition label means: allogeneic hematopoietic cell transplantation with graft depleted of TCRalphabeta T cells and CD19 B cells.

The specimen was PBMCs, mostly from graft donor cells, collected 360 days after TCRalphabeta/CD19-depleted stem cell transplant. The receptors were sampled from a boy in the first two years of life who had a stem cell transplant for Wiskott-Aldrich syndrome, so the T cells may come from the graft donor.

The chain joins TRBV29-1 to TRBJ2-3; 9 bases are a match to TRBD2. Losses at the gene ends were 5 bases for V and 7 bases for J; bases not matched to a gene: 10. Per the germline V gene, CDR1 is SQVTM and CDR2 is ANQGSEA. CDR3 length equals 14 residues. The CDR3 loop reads CSVFSGSGRNTQYF. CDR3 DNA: TGCAGCGTTTTTAGCGGGAGCGGCCGAAATACGCAGTATTTT.

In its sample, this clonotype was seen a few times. DNA for the CDR3: TGTGCCAGCTGGTGGGGGCGCAATGAGCAGTTCTTC. It encodes CASWWGRNEQFF. J is TRBJ2-1 and V is TRBV6-6, with D maybe TRBD1 (6 bases). The CDR3 spans 12 residues. Trimming took 8 bases from V and 6 from J, leaving 11 bases between them. Looked up from germline, CDR1 is MNHNY and CDR2 is SVGAGI (reference sequence).

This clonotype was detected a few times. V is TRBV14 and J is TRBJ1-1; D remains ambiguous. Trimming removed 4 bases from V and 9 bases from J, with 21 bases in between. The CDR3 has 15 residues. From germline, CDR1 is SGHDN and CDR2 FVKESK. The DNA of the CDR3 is TGTGCCAGCAGCCCGAGCTTACGGAGCCCTGGAAAAGCTTTCTTT. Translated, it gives CASSPSLRSPGKAFF.

The CDR3 DNA reads as TGTGCCAGCAGCGGGAGTTTACTAGCGGGACGGAATGAGCAGTTCTTC. This encodes CASSGSLLAGRNEQFF. The chain links TRBV11-2 to TRBJ2-1; 10 nucleotides agree with TRBD2. In germline, CDR1 is SGHAT, CDR2 FQNNGV. The CDR3 consists of 16 residues. Trimming took 5 bases from V and 7 from J; bases not matched to a gene: 11.

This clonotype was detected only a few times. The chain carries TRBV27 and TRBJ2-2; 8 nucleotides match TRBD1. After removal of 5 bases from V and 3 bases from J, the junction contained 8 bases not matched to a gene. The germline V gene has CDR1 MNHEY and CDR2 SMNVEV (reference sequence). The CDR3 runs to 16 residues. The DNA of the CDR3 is TGTGCCAGCAGTCCCCAGGGGGCCCGAGACACCGGGGAGCTGTTTTTT. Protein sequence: CASSPQGARDTGELFF.

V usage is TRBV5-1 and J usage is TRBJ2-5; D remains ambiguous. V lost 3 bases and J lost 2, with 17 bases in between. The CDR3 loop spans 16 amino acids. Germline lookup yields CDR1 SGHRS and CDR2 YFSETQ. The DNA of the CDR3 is TGCGCCAGCAGCTGGGGTCCCGTAACAGTTCAAGAGACCCAGTACTTC. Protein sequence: CASSWGPVTVQETQYF. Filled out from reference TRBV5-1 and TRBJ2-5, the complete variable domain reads KAGVTQTPRYLIKTRGQQVTLSCSPISGHRSVSWYQQTPGQGLQFLFEYFSETQRNKGNFPGRFSGRQFSNSRSEMNVSTLELGDSALYLCASSWGPVTVQETQYFGPGTRLLVL.

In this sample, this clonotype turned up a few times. The CDR3 region has the DNA TGTGCCAGCAGCCAAGGGGGGGGGCCATACGAGCAGTACTTC. Translated, it gives CASSQGGGPYEQYF. The J gene is TRBJ2-7, the V gene TRBV3-1; possibly TRBD2 for D (7 bases). V was trimmed by 1 base and J by 4 bases, leaving 11 bases between them. Germline lookup yields CDR1 LGHDT and CDR2 YNNKEL (reference sequence). The CDR3 has 14 residues.

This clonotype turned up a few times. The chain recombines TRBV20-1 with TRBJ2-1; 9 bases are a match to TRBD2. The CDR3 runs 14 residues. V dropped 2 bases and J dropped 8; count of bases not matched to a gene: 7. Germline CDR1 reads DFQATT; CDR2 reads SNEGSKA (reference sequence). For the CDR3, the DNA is TGCAGTGCTAGACGCGGACTAGCGACCCATGAGCAGTTCTTC. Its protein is CSARRGLATHEQFF.

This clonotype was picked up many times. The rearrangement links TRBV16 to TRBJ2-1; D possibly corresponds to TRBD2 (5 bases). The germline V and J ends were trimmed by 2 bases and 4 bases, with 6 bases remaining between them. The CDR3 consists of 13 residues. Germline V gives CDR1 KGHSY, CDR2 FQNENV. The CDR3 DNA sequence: TGTGCCAGCAGCCAAGGACTTTACAATGAGCAGTTCTTC. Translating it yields CASSQGLYNEQFF. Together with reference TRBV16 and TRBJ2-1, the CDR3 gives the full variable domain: GEEVAQTPKHLVRGEGQKAKLYCAPIKGHSYVFWYQQVLKNEFKFLISFQNENVFDETGMPKERFSAKCLPNSPCSLEIQATKLEDSAVYFCASSQGLYNEQFFGPGTRLTVL.

The CDR3 here is CASSPGQATNEKLFF. CDR3 sequence (DNA): TGTGCCAGCAGCCCAGGACAAGCAACTAATGAAAAACTGTTTTTT. J is TRBJ1-4 and V is TRBV7-9; TRBD1 might be the D (5 bases). V lost 5 bases and J 0 bases, leaving 10 bases between the germline ends. The germline V gene has CDR1 SEHNR and CDR2 FQNEAQ (reference sequence). The CDR3 runs 15 residues. Full variable domain (remainder filled in from reference TRBV7-9 and TRBJ1-4): DTGVSQNPRHKITKRGQNVTFRCDPISEHNRLYWYRQTLGQGPEFLTYFQNEAQLEKSRLLSDRFSAERPKGSFSTLEIQRTEQGDSAMYLCASSPGQATNEKLFFGSGTQLSVL.

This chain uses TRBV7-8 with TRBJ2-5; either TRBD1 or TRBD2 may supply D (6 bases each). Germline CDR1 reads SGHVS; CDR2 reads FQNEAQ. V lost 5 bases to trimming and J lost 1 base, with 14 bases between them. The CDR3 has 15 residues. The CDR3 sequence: CASSRPSGAQETQYF. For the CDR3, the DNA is TGTGCCAGCAGCAGGCCGTCGGGGGCCCAAGAGACCCAGTACTTC.

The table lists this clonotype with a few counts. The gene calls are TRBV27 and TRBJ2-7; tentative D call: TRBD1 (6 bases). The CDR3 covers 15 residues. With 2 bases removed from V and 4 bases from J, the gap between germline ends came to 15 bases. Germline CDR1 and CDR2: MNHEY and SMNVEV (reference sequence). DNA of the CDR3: TGTGCCAGCAGTTTAGGCCGACAGGTACCTTACGAGCAGTACTTC. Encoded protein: CASSLGRQVPYEQYF.

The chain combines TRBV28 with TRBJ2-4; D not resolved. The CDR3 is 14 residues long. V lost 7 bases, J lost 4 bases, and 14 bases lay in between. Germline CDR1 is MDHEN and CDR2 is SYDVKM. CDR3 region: CASTQDWGKNIQYF. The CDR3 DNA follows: TGTGCCAGCACTCAAGACTGGGGTAAAAACATTCAGTACTTC.